The 11 T cell receptor beta chains below come from one sample, sequenced in a study of control samples from healthy donors and cancer patients. Data came from immunoSEQ multiplex PCR; TCRdb stores just in-frame clones and leaves some out. The top ten clones hold 9.5% to 13% of a sample with about 80,000 clones, about 79% of them seen once. Sequenced input: PBMCs. The receptors were sampled from a man aged 55 to 70 with head and neck cancer.

The V and J genes are TRBV27 and TRBJ1-1; TRBD1 matches 10 bases. This CDR3 has 14 residues. V lost 4 bases, J lost 5 bases, and 4 bases stayed unmatched. Germline CDR1 is MNHEY and CDR2 is SMNVEV (reference sequence). CDR3 residues: CASSWDRGGTEAFF. DNA for the CDR3: TGTGCCAGCAGTTGGGACAGGGGAGGGACTGAAGCTTTCTTT.

The chain couples TRBV5-4 to TRBJ2-6; 9 nucleotides match TRBD1. The junction had 10 bases not matched to a gene; V was cut back by 6 bases and J by 0 bases. This CDR3 has 18 residues. CDR1 and CDR2 from the germline V gene are SGHNT and YYREEE (reference sequence). CDR3 nucleotides: TGTGCCAGCATCCCGGGGGGACAGGGACACTCTGGGGCCAACGTCCTGACTTTC. Residues: CASIPGGQGHSGANVLTF.

This chain uses TRBV6-5 with TRBJ2-5; 12 bases are shared with TRBD1. The CDR3 runs 14 residues. V lost 6 bases and J lost 6; bases outside the gene matches: 5. Germline V gene sequence: CDR1 MNHEY, CDR2 SVGAGI. The CDR3 region has the DNA TGTGCCAGCAGCGGGACAGGGGGCGTGAAGACCCAGTACTTC. It specifies CASSGTGGVKTQYF.

The chain combines TRBV5-1 with TRBJ1-4, with 9 bases matching TRBD1. V trimming: 4 bases; J trimming: 5 bases; junction bases outside the gene matches: 3. The CDR3 contains 14 residues. Germline CDR1 and CDR2: SGHRS and YFSETQ. CDR3 sequence reads: CASSRDRANEKLFF. As DNA, the CDR3 is TGCGCCAGCAGCCGGGACAGGGCGAATGAAAAACTGTTTTTT.

The chain couples TRBV11-3 to TRBJ2-3, with D possibly being TRBD1 (7 bases). The CDR3 covers 18 residues. V lost 2 bases, J lost 4 bases, and 22 bases lay in between. The germline V gene encodes CDR1 SGHNT and CDR2 YENEEA. The CDR3 coding sequence is TGTGCCAGCAGCTTAACCCAGGGGGGTAGCGTAACCCCAGATACGCAGTATTTT. Translation gives CASSLTQGGSVTPDTQYF.

V gene TRBV5-1 combines with J gene TRBJ2-7, with TRBD1 matching over 7 bases. The V segment lost 4 bases and the J segment 6 bases; nucleotides outside the gene matches: 10. Germline V gene data show CDR1 as SGHRS and CDR2 as YFSETQ. This CDR3 region has 14 residues. The CDR3: CASSPQAGGREQYF. CDR3 nucleotides: TGCGCCAGCAGCCCCCAGGCAGGGGGTCGCGAGCAGTACTTC.

The chain combines TRBV7-7 with TRBJ2-1; 11 bases align to TRBD2. Germline-derived CDR1 and CDR2 are SSHAT and FNYEAQ (reference sequence). Trimming at V came to 5 bases and at J to 6 bases, leaving 6 bases not matched to a gene. CDR3 size: 15 residues. CDR3 amino acids: CASSAGTSGVNEQFF. CDR3 in DNA: TGTGCCAGCAGCGCCGGGACTAGCGGAGTCAATGAGCAGTTCTTC.

V and J are TRBV7-9 and TRBJ1-6; no reliable D call. Per germline, CDR1 SEHNR and CDR2 FQNEAQ (reference sequence). The length of the CDR3 is 17 residues. Trimming took off 4 bases at V and 2 bases at J, with 15 bases between the two ends. The CDR3 DNA sequence: TGTGCCAGCAGCTCCAGCCGAGGGTTCACCTATAATTCACCCCTCCACTTT. Amino acids: CASSSSRGFTYNSPLHF.

The chain couples TRBV5-1 to TRBJ1-2; D is unclear. The CDR3 is made up of 13 amino acids. From germline, CDR1 is SGHRS and CDR2 YFSETQ. V was clipped by 4 bases and J by 1 base, with 8 bases between them. The CDR3 sequence is CASSLGYNYGYTF. CDR3 nucleotide sequence: TGCGCCAGCAGCCTTGGATATAACTATGGCTACACCTTC. Together with reference TRBV5-1 and TRBJ1-2, the CDR3 gives the full variable domain: KAGVTQTPRYLIKTRGQQVTLSCSPISGHRSVSWYQQTPGQGLQFLFEYFSETQRNKGNFPGRFSGRQFSNSRSEMNVSTLELGDSALYLCASSLGYNYGYTFGSGTRLTVV.

The genes are TRBV7-9 and TRBJ1-4; a possible D gene is TRBD1 (5 bases). Trimming stripped 0 bases from V and 6 bases from J, with 11 bases between. There are 15 residues in the CDR3. CDR1 SEHNR and CDR2 FQNEAQ come from the germline V gene (reference sequence). CDR3 bases: TGTGCCAGCAGCTTAGCATGGGGGAAGGATGAAAAACTGTTTTTT. It translates to CASSLAWGKDEKLFF.

This chain uses TRBV12-3 or TRBV12-4 with TRBJ2-5; D might be TRBD1 (6 bases). Trimming pared 7 bases from V and 4 bases from J, leaving 13 bases between. The CDR3 has 13 residues. CDR3 DNA: TGTGCCAGCACCACGACAGGTTTAGAGACCCAGTACTTC. Its protein product is CASTTTGLETQYF.